These 17 T cell receptor beta chains came from one sample sequenced in a study of OX40 agonist ivuxolimab in advanced cancers. Measured with immunoSEQ multiplex PCR; TCRdb has only the in-frame clones, and not every one. The sample contains about 68,000 clones, roughly 90% of which appear only once. The sample in question was CD4+ or CD8+ T cells sorted from blood, obtained in a trial of the OX40 agonist ivuxolimab. The receptors derive from an adult with an advanced solid tumor such as melanoma, head and neck, liver or kidney cancer.

This clone came up once. V is TRBV6-5 and J is TRBJ1-1, with TRBD1 matching 8 bases. The CDR3 consists of 15 residues. Germline values: CDR1 MNHEY, CDR2 SVGAGI. V trimming: 4 bases; J trimming: 3 bases; junction bases outside the gene matches: 7. The CDR3 DNA follows: TGTGCCAGCAGTTCCCAGGGGGCAGGGGACACTGAAGCTTTCTTT. It translates to CASSSQGAGDTEAFF.

CDR3 sequence: CSAPPGTGYTGELFF. CDR3 DNA sequence: TGCAGCGCCCCCCCCGGGACAGGATACACCGGGGAGCTGTTTTTT. The chain recombines TRBV29-1 with TRBJ2-2; 8 bases agree with TRBD1. Looked up from germline, CDR1 is SQVTM and CDR2 is ANQGSEA. J lost 3 bases, V lost 7 bases, and 10 bases had no gene match. This CDR3 comprises 15 residues.

The chain employs TRBV2 and TRBJ2-2; maybe TRBD1 (5 bases). The V end lost 5 bases, the J end lost 4 bases, and 14 bases lay between the germline ends. Germline loops: CDR1 SNHLY, CDR2 FYNNEI. The CDR3 covers 15 residues. In DNA form, the CDR3 reads TGTGCCAGCAGTCTAACAGGCCTGATCACCGGGGAGCTGTTTTTT. This encodes CASSLTGLITGELFF.

This clone has only one observation. The rearrangement uses TRBV7-2 and TRBJ1-2; weak D call: TRBD1 (6 bases). The germline V and J ends were trimmed by 6 bases and 8 bases, with 19 bases remaining between them. Germline V lookup: CDR1 SGHTA, CDR2 FQGNSA. The CDR3 totals 14 residues. As DNA, the CDR3 is TGTGCCAGCAGTATTCAACAGGGCACCCGGGGCTACACCTTC. The encoded protein is CASSIQQGTRGYTF.

This chain links TRBV9 with TRBJ1-4; D unresolved. Between the trimmed V and J ends, which lost 7 bases and 5 bases, there was a span of 12 bases. The CDR3 is 13 residues long. The germline V gene encodes CDR1 SGDLS and CDR2 YYNGEE. The CDR3 reads CASGNHQNEKLFF. CDR3 DNA: TGTGCCAGCGGAAATCATCAGAATGAAAAACTGTTTTTT.

This chain connects TRBV29-1 to TRBJ1-2, with D hard to call. The CDR3 is 11 residues long. Germline-derived CDR1 and CDR2 are SQVTM and ANQGSEA. Deletions cut 2 bases from V and 4 bases from J, with 5 bases between. This CDR3 is CSVESSYGYTF. The CDR3 nucleotides are TGCAGCGTTGAATCGTCCTATGGCTACACCTTC.

This clone came up once. The chain couples TRBV19 to TRBJ2-7; tentatively, D is TRBD1 (6 bases). The CDR3 loop spans 14 amino acids. Trimming removed 3 bases at V and 3 bases at J, with 12 bases between. Germline V lookup: CDR1 LNHDA, CDR2 SQIVND (reference sequence). In DNA form, the CDR3 reads TGTGCCAGTAGTATGGTGGGACAACGCTACGAGCAGTACTTC. Amino acids: CASSMVGQRYEQYF.

The chain couples TRBV5-1 to TRBJ1-2; D is undetermined. The CDR3 length is 14 residues. V was trimmed by 3 bases and J by 3 bases, leaving 12 bases between them. Germline V gene lookup returns CDR1 SGHRS and CDR2 YFSETQ. CDR3 in DNA: TGCGCCAGCAGCTCGACCTCGGCCCACTATGGCTACACCTTC. Amino acid sequence: CASSSTSAHYGYTF. Drawing the rest from reference TRBV5-1 and TRBJ1-2, the complete variable domain is KAGVTQTPRYLIKTRGQQVTLSCSPISGHRSVSWYQQTPGQGLQFLFEYFSETQRNKGNFPGRFSGRQFSNSRSEMNVSTLELGDSALYLCASSSTSAHYGYTFGSGTRLTVV.

Only one count was recorded for this clone. The rearrangement joins TRBV27 to TRBJ1-2, with D uncertain. Germline CDR1 reads MNHEY; CDR2 reads SMNVEV (reference sequence). The length of the CDR3 is 14 residues. V lost 5 bases, J lost 8 bases, and 18 bases lay in between. In DNA, the CDR3 is TGTGCCAGCAGTCCATACAAGGAGATGAGCGGCTACACCTTC. Its protein product is CASSPYKEMSGYTF.

The chain joins TRBV18 to TRBJ2-7, with 10 bases lining up with TRBD1. The CDR3 totals 14 residues. Germline values: CDR1 KGHSH, CDR2 LQKENI. With V trimmed by 3 bases and J by 2 bases, 1 base remained unmatched. This chain's CDR3 is CASSPDRGPYEQYF. The DNA for the CDR3 is TGTGCCAGCTCACCCGACAGGGGGCCCTACGAGCAGTACTTC.

This sequence joins TRBV6-4 and TRBJ1-6; a weak D match, TRBD1 (5 bases). V was clipped by 3 bases and J by 4 bases, with 10 bases between them. The V gene's germline CDR1 is MRHNA and CDR2 SNTAGT. This CDR3 has 15 residues. CDR3 sequence reads: CASSERGVYNSPLHF. The CDR3 DNA follows: TGTGCCAGCAGTGAACGGGGCGTTTATAATTCACCCCTCCACTTT.

This chain links TRBV6-6 with TRBJ2-3; 10 nucleotides match TRBD1. Losses at the gene ends were 8 bases for V and 0 bases for J; bases not matched to a gene: 2. Germline values: CDR1 MNHNY, CDR2 SVGAGI (reference sequence). The CDR3 contains 14 residues. CDR3 sequence: CASGTGVSTDTQYF. CDR3 in DNA: TGTGCCAGCGGGACAGGGGTTAGCACAGATACGCAGTATTTT.

The rearrangement links TRBV30 to TRBJ2-3; D ambiguous. CDR1 is GTSNPN, CDR2 SVGIG, per germline (reference sequence). V was shortened by 0 bases and J by 3 bases, with 4 bases between the two germline ends. The CDR3 has 12 residues. CDR3 sequence reads: CAWSVLTDTQYF. CDR3 nucleotides: TGTGCCTGGAGTGTACTTACAGATACGCAGTATTTT.

The chain has TRBV5-4 and TRBJ2-7; 9 bases agree with TRBD1. This CDR3 comprises 17 residues. Per the germline V gene, CDR1 is SGHNT and CDR2 is YYREEE (reference sequence). Germline trimming cut 4 bases from V and 3 bases from J; bases unmatched to any gene: 14. For the CDR3, the DNA is TGTGCCAGCAGCCGAGACGGACAGGGGAACAAGGGCTACGAGCAGTACTTC. Translated: CASSRDGQGNKGYEQYF.

Details on this clone: One end of the junction is discordant with germline, which a read error may explain. The rearrangement links TRBV2 to TRBJ2-3, with D uncertain. CDR3 length: 10 residues. Germline CDR1 SNHLY, CDR2 FYNNEI. CDR3 DNA sequence: TGTGCCAGCAGGCGAAAAGACGCAAATTTT. It yields the protein CASRRKDANF.

J is TRBJ1-2 and V is TRBV19, with D unclear. The CDR3 runs 13 residues. The germline V gene encodes CDR1 LNHDA and CDR2 SQIVND (reference sequence). The V gene lost 2 bases and the J gene lost 2 bases, with 6 bases spanning the gap. The CDR3 here is CASSILANYGYTF. As DNA, the CDR3 is TGTGCCAGTAGTATACTAGCGAACTATGGCTACACCTTC.

CDR3 in amino acids: CASSPQSQLLAAGNTDTQYF. Here the CDR3 DNA reads TGTGCCAGCTCACCACAATCCCAGCTCCTAGCGGCGGGAAACACAGATACGCAGTATTTT. The chain has TRBV18 and TRBJ2-3; 7 positions match TRBD2. The CDR3 spans 20 residues. Germline V gene data show CDR1 as KGHSH and CDR2 as LQKENI. V trimming: 1 base; J trimming: 2 bases; junction bases outside the gene matches: 18.